This T cell receptor (beta chain) was recorded in a study of T cell responses to AZD1222 COVID-19 vaccine. Study-wide findings and caveats: Seropositive at baseline were only a handful of AZD1222 recipients. White British people made up most donors, females outnumbered males, and clonal diversity was possibly underestimated. It was only after the peak T cell response that any repertoires were sampled.

This CDR3 comprises 16 residues. The germline V gene encodes CDR1 LGHNA and CDR2 YSLEER. The V end lost 0 bases, the J end lost 8 bases, and 17 bases lay between the germline ends. In the case of this clone: Its antigen is unknown.

The table came from immunoSEQ multiplex PCR; TCRdb's copy has only in-frame clones and leaves some out. The repertoire includes 150,000 or so clones, 85% to 90% of them detected once, and roughly 5% sits in the top ten. The material was peripheral blood, obtained on day 0 of MenACWY control vaccination. The TCR originated in an adult in good health. The chain combines TRBV4-3 with TRBJ2-1; the D call may be TRBD1 or TRBD2 (5 bases each). The CDR3, as DNA: TGCGCCAGCAGCCAAGATACTCCGGGACCGAGGGATGAGCAGTTCTTC. The encoded protein is CASSQDTPGPRDEQFF.